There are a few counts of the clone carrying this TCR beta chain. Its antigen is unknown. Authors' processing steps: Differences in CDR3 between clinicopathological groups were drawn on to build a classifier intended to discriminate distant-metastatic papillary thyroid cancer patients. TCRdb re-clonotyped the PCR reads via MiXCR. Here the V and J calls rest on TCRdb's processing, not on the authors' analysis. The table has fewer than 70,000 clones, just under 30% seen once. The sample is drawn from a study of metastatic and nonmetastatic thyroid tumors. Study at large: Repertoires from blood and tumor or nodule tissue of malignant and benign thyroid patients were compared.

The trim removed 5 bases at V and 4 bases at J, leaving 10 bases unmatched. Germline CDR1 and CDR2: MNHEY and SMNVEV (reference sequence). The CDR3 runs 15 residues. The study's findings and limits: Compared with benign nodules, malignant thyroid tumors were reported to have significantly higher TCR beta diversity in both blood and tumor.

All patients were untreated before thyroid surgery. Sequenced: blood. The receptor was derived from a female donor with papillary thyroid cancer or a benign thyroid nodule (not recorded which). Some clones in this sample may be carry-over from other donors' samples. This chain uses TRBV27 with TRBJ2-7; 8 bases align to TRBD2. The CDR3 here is CASSITGTSVYEQYF. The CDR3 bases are TGTGCCAGCAGTATAACCGGGACTAGTGTGTACGAGCAGTACTTC.